A single sample gave rise to the 23 T cell receptor beta chains below, sequenced in a study of cytomegalovirus exposure and HLA in healthy donors (dated 2017 in TCRdb). Library generation was performed with the immunoSEQ multiplex PCR assay. For the multiplex PCR, a mixture combining 60 forward primers for TCR Vbeta segments and 13 reverse primers for TCR Jbeta segments was used. TCRdb took this table from immuneACCESS and kept in-frame rearrangements with V and J called. Such tables lack part of the clones; where checked against another copy, unresolved V genes explain under half of the gap, and the rest is unexplained. In this sample the table shows around 230,000 clones, about three quarters of which occur a single time. The ten largest account for about 0.45% of the sample. Input material: PBMCs. Every receptor here comes from a boy aged 5-17 years in good health and CMV-seronegative.

This clone was counted between two and nine times. The rearrangement joins TRBV30 to TRBJ1-2, with a tentative D call TRBD1 (6 bases). Germline loops: CDR1 GTSNPN, CDR2 SVGIG (reference sequence). This CDR3 comprises 14 residues. Trimming took 2 bases from V and 2 from J, leaving 12 bases between them. This CDR3 is CAWSQTGVNYGYTF. CDR3 DNA sequence: TGTGCCTGGAGTCAGACAGGAGTCAACTATGGCTACACCTTC.

The rearrangement joins TRBV7-2 to TRBJ2-3, with 8 bases identical to TRBD2. In germline, CDR1 is SGHTA, CDR2 FQGNSA. The CDR3 loop spans 16 amino acids. The junction had 8 bases not matched to a gene; V was cut back by 3 bases and J by 3 bases. CDR3 coding DNA: TGTGCCAGCAGCTTTTACGGGGGGGCCCGTACAGATACGCAGTATTTT. Translating gives CASSFYGGARTDTQYF.

V and J are TRBV7-2 and TRBJ2-7; D is unclear. Per germline, CDR1 SGHTA and CDR2 FQGNSA. V was cut by 0 bases and J by 6 bases, with 15 bases left in between. The CDR3 covers 15 residues. The CDR3 is CASSLAELSFGEQYF. The CDR3 DNA is TGTGCCAGCAGCTTAGCTGAGCTGTCTTTTGGCGAGCAGTACTTC.

J is TRBJ2-7 and V is TRBV5-4, with D hard to call. CDR3 size: 15 residues. V was pared by 0 bases and J by 0 bases, with 10 bases between. Germline V gene lookup returns CDR1 SGHNT and CDR2 YYREEE (reference sequence). The CDR3 DNA sequence: TGTGCCAGCAGCTTGGTCCCTATCGACTCCTACGAGCAGTACTTC. This gives the protein CASSLVPIDSYEQYF.

The V and J genes are TRBV19 and TRBJ2-3; 9 positions match TRBD1. Trimming took 7 bases from V and 6 from J; bases not matched to a gene: 5. Germline V lookup: CDR1 LNHDA, CDR2 SQIVND (reference sequence). The length of the CDR3 is 13 residues. The CDR3 sequence: CASTDRGVDTQYF. For the CDR3, the DNA is TGTGCCAGTACGGACAGGGGAGTCGATACGCAGTATTTT.

In its sample, this clone was seen a few times. The rearrangement links TRBV6-5 to TRBJ1-4, with D perhaps matching TRBD1 (5 bases). Germline CDR1 reads MNHEY; CDR2 reads SVGAGI. This CDR3 comprises 15 residues. The V and J ends lost 2 bases and 7 bases respectively, with 14 bases between them. As DNA, the CDR3 is TGTGCCAGCAGTTACGGATCAGGGTTGGGTGAAAAACTGTTTTTT. This translates into CASSYGSGLGEKLFF.

The chain combines TRBV11-3 with TRBJ2-1; D gene ambiguous. Germline V CDR1 and CDR2: SGHNT, YENEEA. The CDR3 spans 11 residues. The V end lost 4 bases, the J end lost 15 bases, and 13 bases lay between the germline ends. CDR3 region: CASSSRLNLFF. In DNA, the CDR3 is TGTGCCAGCAGCTCGAGGCTCAACCTGTTCTTC.

The CDR3 sequence is CASSLRDPGQVNYGYTF. The CDR3 DNA follows: TGTGCCAGCAGCTTAAGGGATCCGGGACAGGTTAACTATGGCTACACCTTC. The gene calls are TRBV7-9 and TRBJ1-2; the match to TRBD1 covers 8 bases. This CDR3 region has 17 residues. The V segment lost 2 bases and the J segment 1 base; nucleotides outside the gene matches: 9. The germline CDR1 and CDR2 sequences are SEHNR and FQNEAQ (reference sequence).

This clone was detected only a few times. The J gene is TRBJ2-3, the V gene TRBV6-1; 8 nucleotides agree with TRBD1. This CDR3 has 14 residues. CDR1 and CDR2 (germline): MNHNS, SASEGT. V shed 7 bases, J shed 2 bases, and the junction held 5 bases outside the gene matches. The CDR3 region is CASTDRVDTDTQYF. In DNA, the CDR3 is TGTGCCAGCACGGACAGGGTGGACACAGATACGCAGTATTTT.

The chain links TRBV4-2 to TRBJ2-1; 11 positions agree with TRBD2. This CDR3 spans 18 amino acids. Trimming took 1 base from V and 1 from J; bases not matched to a gene: 6. CDR1 is LGHNA, CDR2 YNFKEQ, per germline. CDR3 amino acids: CASSQVIAGGPSYNEQFF. In DNA, the CDR3 is TGTGCCAGCAGCCAAGTCATAGCGGGGGGGCCTTCCTACAATGAGCAGTTCTTC.

The chain uses TRBV27 and TRBJ1-2; unclear D gene. The CDR3 contains 15 residues. The germline V gene encodes CDR1 MNHEY and CDR2 SMNVEV (reference sequence). Trimming took 3 bases from V and 4 from J, leaving 15 bases between them. The CDR3 sequence: CASSFSVGDLYGYTF. CDR3 DNA sequence: TGTGCCAGCAGTTTTTCAGTGGGAGACCTCTATGGCTACACCTTC.

The V and J genes are TRBV11-3 and TRBJ1-1; 9 bases are a match to TRBD1. CDR1 is SGHNT and CDR2 is YENEEA in the germline V gene. The V gene end was trimmed by 5 bases and the J gene end by 0 bases; junction bases not matched to a gene: 13. The CDR3 extends over 18 amino acids. CDR3 residues: CASSPRDRAPLMNTEAFF. The CDR3 nucleotides read TGTGCCAGCAGCCCCCGGGACAGGGCTCCTCTCATGAACACTGAAGCTTTCTTT.

This sequence joins TRBV6-1 and TRBJ2-3, with 7 positions matching TRBD2. The CDR3 has 15 amino acids. The germline CDR1 and CDR2 sequences are MNHNS and SASEGT. V lost 7 bases and J lost 1; bases outside the gene matches: 8. CDR3 coding DNA: TGTGCCAGCACCCAGGGTCTAGCGGGCACAGATACGCAGTATTTT. Its translation: CASTQGLAGTDTQYF.

V and J are TRBV7-6 and TRBJ1-6; 9 bases match TRBD1. V lost 5 bases and J lost 6; bases outside the gene matches: 17. Germline loops: CDR1 SGHVS, CDR2 FNYEAQ. The CDR3 length is 19 residues. CDR3 DNA: TGTGCCAGCAGCCCGCGCTCGAGTCTGTGGGGACAGGGTAATTCACCCCTCCACTTT. This sequence encodes CASSPRSSLWGQGNSPLHF.

The gene calls are TRBV15 and TRBJ2-3; TRBD2 aligns across 12 bases. V was pared by 3 bases and J by 6 bases, with 7 bases of the junction left unmatched. Germline V lookup: CDR1 LNHNV, CDR2 YYDKDF (reference sequence). The CDR3 runs to 16 residues. The CDR3 reads CATSRDRLAGEDTQYF. CDR3 nucleotides: TGTGCCACCAGCAGGGATAGACTAGCGGGAGAGGATACGCAGTATTTT.

The J gene is TRBJ1-1, the V gene TRBV19; D is perhaps TRBD1 (5 bases). There are 17 residues in the CDR3. V was trimmed by 3 bases and J by 1 base, leaving 18 bases between them. Germline V gene lookup returns CDR1 LNHDA and CDR2 SQIVND (reference sequence). The CDR3 spells CASSMGQWGVENTEAFF. CDR3 sequence (DNA): TGTGCCAGTAGTATGGGCCAGTGGGGGGTAGAGAACACTGAAGCTTTCTTT.

The chain combines TRBV5-1 with TRBJ2-5; tentatively, D is TRBD2 (6 bases). The CDR3 contains 14 residues. Germline V gene sequence: CDR1 SGHRS, CDR2 YFSETQ. V was clipped by 2 bases and J by 0 bases, with 8 bases between them. In nucleotides, the CDR3 is TGCGCCAGCAGCTTCCGGGACTACCAAGAGACCCAGTACTTC. This sequence encodes CASSFRDYQETQYF.

The genes are TRBV5-5 and TRBJ2-7, with 8 bases fitting TRBD2. The CDR3 is 15 amino acids. After removal of 5 bases from V and 6 bases from J, the junction contained 13 bases not matched to a gene. Germline V gives CDR1 SGHKS, CDR2 YYEKEE (reference sequence). The CDR3, as DNA: TGTGCCAGCAGATTCGTCGGGGGGGTCCTTTCCGAGCAGTACTTC. It yields the protein CASRFVGGVLSEQYF.

CDR3 amino acids: CAWSGGGGETQYF. The CDR3 region has the DNA TGTGCCTGGAGTGGTGGCGGAGGGGAGACCCAGTACTTC. The chain recombines TRBV30 with TRBJ2-5; a weak D match, TRBD2 (6 bases). The ends were cut back, 1 base at V and 5 bases at J, with 11 bases in the middle. CDR1 is GTSNPN and CDR2 is SVGIG in the germline V gene (reference sequence). The CDR3 extends over 13 amino acids.

The chain couples TRBV7-3 to TRBJ2-1; 13 nucleotides align to TRBD2. Germline V gene lookup returns CDR1 SGHTA and CDR2 FQGTGA. The V and J ends lost 7 bases and 11 bases, in that order; junction bases with no gene match: 5. The CDR3 covers 13 residues. The chain's CDR3 is CASTRTSGGQQFF. Here the CDR3 DNA reads TGTGCCAGCACCCGGACTAGCGGGGGCCAGCAGTTCTTC.

The CDR3 bases are TGTGCCAGTAAAGCACGGGAGCAAGAGACCCAGTACTTC. The encoded protein is CASKAREQETQYF. V is TRBV19 and J is TRBJ2-5, with D perhaps TRBD2 (6 bases). CDR1 and CDR2 from the germline V gene are LNHDA and SQIVND (reference sequence). This CDR3 has 13 residues. The ends were cut back, 7 bases at V and 2 bases at J, with 11 bases in the middle.

The gene calls are TRBV2 and TRBJ1-1, with 11 bases aligning to TRBD1. The CDR3 has 14 amino acids. Germline CDR1 and CDR2: SNHLY and FYNNEI. V lost 5 bases and J lost 7; bases outside the gene matches: 6. In DNA form, the CDR3 reads TGTGCCAGCAGTCCAGGACAGGGGGCGAGTGAAGCTTTCTTT. Translation gives CASSPGQGASEAFF.

The chain is built from TRBV6-4 and TRBJ1-5, with 9 bases fitting TRBD1. This CDR3 region has 17 residues. V lost 4 bases, J lost 0 bases, and 7 bases stayed unmatched. In germline, CDR1 is MRHNA, CDR2 SNTAGT. The CDR3 DNA is TGTGCCAGCAGTGGACAGGGGGGATTCTATAGCAATCAGCCCCAGCATTTT. It is translated as CASSGQGGFYSNQPQHF.